The T cell receptor beta chain under discussion was sequenced for a study of regulatory and conventional T cells in RAG deficiency. Overall study results and limits: Omenn syndrome and CID/AS patients had roughly 100-fold fewer unique Treg TCR beta sequences, versus roughly 9.6-fold elsewhere. RAG-deficient patients showed markedly lower Shannon entropy and higher Simpson indices than control T-cell subsets. Shorter CDR3s in all patient subsets; >80% Treg-Tconv overlap in Omenn.

Worth noting for this clone: Its antigen is as yet unknown.

V was cut by 1 base and J by 0 bases, with 4 bases left in between. The CDR3 is made up of 15 amino acids. The germline gives CDR1 SGHTA, CDR2 FQGNSA. Regulatory T cells were sorted from blood as CD4+ CD25-high CD127-low cells. This table comes from immunoSEQ multiplex PCR, and its TCRdb copy is limited to in-frame clones, with some not included. This sample has approximately 7,500 clones, with approximately 89% found just once. The data were also submitted as part of a second study, on regulatory T cells. That source notes: The PCR used 52 TRBV and 13 TRBJ primers. Regulatory T cells showed the strongest V-J pair restriction and V/J gene skewing among patient repertoires.

This chain links TRBV7-2 with TRBJ2-6; D remains unclear. The TCR sequence derives from a human donor in good health. The source material was CD127- CD25+ CD4+ Tregs sorted from blood. The CDR3 DNA is TGTGCCAGCAGCTTAGGTTACTCTGGGGCCAACGTCCTGACTTTC. Its translation is CASSLGYSGANVLTF.